These T cell receptor beta chains were read from a single sample in a study of CXCR3-negative and CXCR3-positive naive CD8 T cells. TCRdb re-called the 5' RACE reads and catalogs CDR3 proteins one per entry, DNA excluded. The data show roughly 39,000 distinct CDR3 sequences, and the top ten clones hold around 10%. Sequencing input: memory CD8+ T cells from blood. These receptors all stem from a human donor in good health. Some clones in this sample may be carry-over from other donors' samples. CDR3s include the opening cysteine and the closing phenylalanine or tryptophan. The order of the fields is J gene, clone size, V gene, CDR3 protein. Size is omitted from some rows. Given values are once, few, many or a class for expanded clones.

>TRBJ2-3|.|TRBV20-1
CSARITGYSLGADTQYF
>TRBJ2-5|.|TRBV6-2/TRBV6-3
CASSWQKETQYF
>TRBJ2-4|.|TRBV7-8
CASAEGAIQYF
>TRBJ1-1|.|TRBV11-1
CASSGAGIAEAFF
>TRBJ2-2|.|TRBV15
CATSSSQIAGVAGELFF
>TRBJ2-7|.|TRBV29-1
CSVGTVSSYEQYF
>TRBJ2-3|.|TRBV7-3
CASSLVRGLDTQYF
>TRBJ1-5|.|TRBV6-6
CASSYPGQGPSQPQHF
>TRBJ1-6|.|TRBV20-1
CSAREPGQLNSPLHF
>TRBJ2-7|.|TRBV4-3
CASSQDSSAGGPYEQYF
>TRBJ2-3|.|TRBV6-5
CASSRQGVLYDTQYF
>TRBJ1-4|.|TRBV15
CATSARQGFATNEKLFF
>TRBJ1-1|.|TRBV12-3/TRBV12-4
CASIDRANTEAFF
>TRBJ1-2|.|TRBV7-9
CASSLPDSSGYGYTF
>TRBJ2-4|.|TRBV4-1
CASSQTNPGILAKNIQYF
>TRBJ2-7|.|TRBV11-3
CASSLDRGGLAREQYF
>TRBJ2-7|.|TRBV20-1
CSAGLAGTNEQYF
>TRBJ2-3|.|TRBV20-1
CSALRGLAGLGDTDTQYF
>TRBJ1-1|.|TRBV20-1
CSAIRLVEEPYEAFF
>TRBJ2-1|.|TRBV28
CASSFRSGTGLYNEQFF
>TRBJ2-3|.|TRBV12-3/TRBV12-4
CASSERGSTDTQYF
>TRBJ2-7|.|TRBV6-1
CASRLQGEQYF
>TRBJ2-7|.|TRBV6-2/TRBV6-3
CASSGDTSSYEQYF
>TRBJ2-5|.|TRBV28
CASSFKFGETQYF
>TRBJ2-7|.|TRBV12-3/TRBV12-4
CASSLGQFYEQYF
>TRBJ2-1|medium-sized|TRBV6-6
CASSYSEMGLEINEQFF
>TRBJ2-4|.|TRBV12-3/TRBV12-4
CASSFGRGRDIQYF
>TRBJ2-2|.|TRBV4-3
CASSHSSSFTGELFF
>TRBJ2-1|.|TRBV20-1
CSARSQVGARNEQFF
>TRBJ2-5|.|TRBV5-1
CASSLGKKRETQYF
>TRBJ1-4|.|TRBV29-1
CSVESAEAYNEKLFF
>TRBJ2-5|.|TRBV14
CASSRLGSLETQYF
>TRBJ2-6|.|TRBV4-3
CASSQDASSGANVLTF
>TRBJ2-4|.|TRBV5-1
CASGLSFLAKNIQYF
>TRBJ2-2|.|TRBV6-2/TRBV6-3
CASSYRQGGTGELFF
>TRBJ2-7|.|TRBV7-6
CASSFPGQGASEQYF
>TRBJ1-1|.|TRBV29-1
CSVDAGQGVPEAFF
>TRBJ2-2|.|TRBV5-6
CASSLEARELFF
>TRBJ2-1|.|TRBV6-4
CASSSLAGEYNEQFF
>TRBJ1-1|.|TRBV29-1
CSLLDGVNTEAFF
>TRBJ2-3|.|TRBV6-4
CASSDVAGDTDTQYF
>TRBJ2-2|.|TRBV15
CATSRAPETGELFF